This T cell receptor (beta chain) was captured by sequencing in a study of T cells of healthy individuals. TCRdb recomputed calls from the 5' RACE reads with MiXCR, one row per CDR3 protein. Of tens of thousands of distinct CDR3 sequences in the sample, roughly 16% are singletons; the top ten hold about 4.4%. From germline, CDR1 is LGHDT and CDR2 YNNKEL (reference sequence). V lost 0 bases to trimming and J lost 4 bases, with 7 bases between them. The CDR3 contains 14 residues. J is TRBJ1-5 and V is TRBV3-1; D uncertain. The source is a human donor in good health. The CDR3 protein is CASSQDARNQPQHF. CDR3 nucleotide sequence: TGTGCCAGCAGCCAAGATGCTCGGAATCAGCCCCAGCATTTT.